These 11 T cell receptor beta chains were all obtained from the same sample, sequenced in a study of T cell repertoires in cytomegalovirus infection. No antigens are known for them. TCRdb passed the reads through MiXCR, listing each CDR3 protein once. The profile shows 600,000 to 700,000 distinct CDR3 sequences, around 31% of them singletons. The material was cultured PBMCs, obtained from culture after CMV antigen stimulation. The source is a human donor in good health (CMV status not recorded). Some clones in this sample may be carry-over from other donors' samples.

The rearrangement joins TRBV18 to TRBJ1-1, with unresolved D. V was pared by 1 base and J by 6 bases, with 6 bases between. The germline V gene has CDR1 KGHSH and CDR2 LQKENI. The CDR3 is 12 residues long. The CDR3 spells CASSPLIAEAFF. CDR3 bases: TGTGCCAGCTCACCACTAATCGCTGAAGCTTTCTTT.

Ten or more counts support this clonotype. The chain employs TRBV7-2 and TRBJ2-3; 13 bases map to TRBD2. V dropped 8 bases and J dropped 4; count of bases not matched to a gene: 9. The CDR3 is made up of 16 amino acids. The germline CDR1 and CDR2 sequences are SGHTA and FQGNSA. In DNA, the CDR3 is TGTGCCAGCGTGAGGGGAACTAGCGGGAGGGCAGATACGCAGTATTTT. This encodes CASVRGTSGRADTQYF.

V and J are TRBV5-1 and TRBJ2-2; D uncertain. Germline V gives CDR1 SGHRS, CDR2 YFSETQ. The CDR3 totals 15 residues. Trimming removed 0 bases from V and 6 bases from J, with 12 bases in between. The CDR3 protein is CASSLEGSTSGELFF. DNA for the CDR3: TGCGCCAGCAGCTTGGAGGGCAGTACATCCGGGGAGCTGTTTTTT.

The chain carries TRBV20-1 and TRBJ1-5; TRBD1 aligns across 12 bases. Trimming at V came to 5 bases and at J to 6 bases, leaving 5 bases not matched to a gene. Germline CDR1 DFQATT, CDR2 SNEGSKA (reference sequence). This CDR3 contains 14 residues. In DNA form, the CDR3 reads TGCAGTGCTGTTCCGGGACAGGGGGCTCAGCCCCAGCATTTT. Amino acid sequence: CSAVPGQGAQPQHF.

Here the CDR3 DNA reads TGTGCCAGCAGGCCTCCGGGACAGGGAGAGACCCAGTACTTC. Protein product: CASRPPGQGETQYF. V is TRBV6-2 or TRBV6-3 and J is TRBJ2-5; TRBD1 aligns across 9 bases. CDR3 length equals 14 residues. V lost 6 bases, J lost 4 bases, and 6 bases stayed unmatched. Germline V CDR1 and CDR2: MNHEY, SVGEGT.

The chain combines TRBV5-4 with TRBJ2-1; 10 bases align to TRBD1. Per the germline V gene, CDR1 is SGHNT and CDR2 is YYREEE (reference sequence). The CDR3 runs 15 residues. The V and J ends lost 4 bases and 5 bases, in that order; junction bases with no gene match: 6. The CDR3 DNA reads TGTGCCAGCAGCCTCCCGGGACAGGGGAACAATGAGCAGTTCTTC. Amino acid sequence: CASSLPGQGNNEQFF. Full variable domain (outside the CDR3, taken from reference TRBV5-4 and TRBJ2-1): ETGVTQSPTHLIKTRGQQVTLRCSSQSGHNTVSWYQQALGQGPQFIFQYYREEENGRGNFPPRFSGLQFPNYSSELNVNALELDDSALYLCASSLPGQGNNEQFFGPGTRLTVL.

The sample holds one count of this clonotype. This sequence joins TRBV20-1 and TRBJ2-3; perhaps TRBD1 as D (6 bases). V was cut by 7 bases and J by 4 bases, with 12 bases left in between. This CDR3 is 12 amino acids long. Germline assignment: CDR1 DFQATT and CDR2 SNEGSKA (reference sequence). The CDR3: CSVRQVADTQYF. CDR3 coding DNA: TGCAGTGTTCGACAGGTAGCAGATACGCAGTATTTT.

Only a few counts were recorded for this clonotype. The CDR3 spells CASSFDRGPFEQYF. CDR3 DNA sequence: TGTGCCAGCAGCTTCGACAGGGGGCCTTTCGAGCAGTACTTC. The chain employs TRBV7-2 and TRBJ2-7, with 10 bases identical to TRBD1. CDR1 SGHTA and CDR2 FQGNSA come from the germline V gene. The CDR3 consists of 14 residues. Trimming removed 3 bases from V and 6 bases from J; junction bases left unmatched: 5.

Notes on this clonotype: A read error may produce the germline difference seen at one junction end. The CDR3 DNA is TGCTGTGCTAGTACATTTGGAAGCTCCTATAATTCACCCCTCCACTTT. Protein: CCASTFGSSYNSPLHF. The chain links TRBV20-1 to TRBJ1-6; no definite D call. The CDR3 is made up of 16 amino acids. Germline V gene data show CDR1 as DFQATT and CDR2 as SNEGSKA (reference sequence).

The J gene is TRBJ2-7, the V gene TRBV30; maybe TRBD2 (6 bases). Germline-derived CDR1 and CDR2 are GTSNPN and SVGIG (reference sequence). CDR3 size: 13 residues. The germline V and J ends were trimmed by 7 bases and 5 bases, with 18 bases remaining between them. The CDR3 DNA reads as TGTGCCTCGGGGCAGGCGGGCGGGAACGAGCAGTACTTC. This encodes CASGQAGGNEQYF.

This clonotype showed up just a few times. The rearrangement uses TRBV2 and TRBJ2-5; 7 bases align to TRBD1. Germline loops: CDR1 SNHLY, CDR2 FYNNEI. Trimming cost V 4 bases and J 3 bases; bases outside gene matches: 2. CDR3 length: 13 residues. The CDR3 here is CASSGDSKETQYF. For the CDR3, the DNA is TGTGCCAGCAGTGGGGACAGTAAAGAGACCCAGTACTTC.